This TCR beta chain derives from a study of T cell responses to AZD1222 COVID-19 vaccine. Germline CDR1 and CDR2: LGHNA and YNFKEQ. The CDR3 extends over 14 amino acids. The germline V and J ends were trimmed by 1 base and 8 bases, with 14 bases remaining between them. Profiling relied on immunoSEQ multiplex PCR, and the TCRdb table lists in-frame clones only, not all of them. This sample has about 110,000 clones, with more than 70% found just once. Notes on this clone: No antigen is known for it.

Findings of the study overall: At study baseline, merely roughly 6 AZD1222 recipients were seropositive. At 160-218 and 743-854, vaccine-associated CD4 TCRs were dominant, and they spanned spike. Donors were chiefly white British, with a greater number of females, and clonal diversity was perhaps underestimated.

Sample: peripheral blood, taken 28 days after the second AZD1222 dose. This clonotype was sampled from an adult who received the AZD1222 COVID-19 vaccine. The rearrangement links TRBV4-2 to TRBJ1-2; D gene unclear. The DNA for the CDR3 is TGTGCCAGCAGCCAAGGGGCAGGATCTTTCGGCTACACCTTC. Protein: CASSQGAGSFGYTF.